This T cell receptor (beta chain) came from a study of cytomegalovirus exposure and HLA in healthy donors. Study findings and constraints: Common viral pathogens seemed to be connected with several of the most significant clusters, according to a later analysis. A cluster of highly shared sequence variants was likely a sequencing artifact. The study reported that TCR beta sequences accurately predicted HLA-A and HLA-B alleles in most subjects.

13 Jbeta primers and 60 Vbeta primers were used for the PCR. Original processing notes: Around 10 million shared chains were among around 80 million unique TCR beta chains counted in a later analysis. Sequenced by immunoSEQ multiplex PCR; TCRdb stores in-frame clones only, minus some. Clone size and the V and J calls come from that table; the DNA yielded D and trimming. The table includes approximately 100,000 clones, approximately 85% detected once. A note on this clone: Its antigen is unknown.

V dropped 10 bases and J dropped 3; count of bases not matched to a gene: 8. This CDR3 comprises 13 residues. Germline CDR1 reads LNHDA; CDR2 reads SQIVND (reference sequence). The V gene is TRBV19, the J gene TRBJ2-5; 7 positions agree with TRBD1. The sample consisted of PBMCs. The sequence was collected from a man in his thirties or forties in good health and CMV-seronegative. CDR3 sequence reads: CATQDRRKETQYF. DNA for the CDR3: TGTGCCACCCAGGACAGGAGAAAAGAGACCCAGTACTTC.